The 15 T cell receptor beta chains in this list originate from one sample, sequenced in a study of CD8+ T cells in alopecia areata (dated by TCRdb to the late 2010s). The method behind the library was the immunoSEQ multiplex PCR assay. To provide template for TCR sequencing, every sample had RNA extracted and reverse transcribed into cDNA. Held by TCRdb, this immuneACCESS table contains in-frame sequences only and omits some clones. Under half of the omission traces to an unresolved V gene where checked; the cause of the rest is unknown. For this sample the table gives 210,000 or so clones, of which 66% were detected only once. The biggest ten clones account for around 1.2% of the sample. Taken with the paper, the label for treatment or condition translates to: oral pan-JAK inhibitor, 5-10 mg twice daily. Here the sequenced sample was CD4+ T cells sorted from blood, taken between weeks 43 and 45, from a patient treated with tofacitinib. The receptors stem from a human donor with alopecia areata.

The J gene is TRBJ1-6, the V gene TRBV6-1, with D hard to call. The ends were cut back, 2 bases at V and 7 bases at J, with 6 bases in the middle. The CDR3 consists of 13 residues. In germline, CDR1 is MNHNS, CDR2 SASEGT. CDR3 residues: CASSEFPNSPLHF. CDR3 DNA sequence: TGTGCCAGCAGTGAATTCCCGAATTCACCCCTCCACTTT.

The chain carries TRBV14 and TRBJ1-6, with 9 bases lining up with TRBD1. V lost 5 bases to trimming and J lost 7 bases; unmatched junction nucleotides: 12. The CDR3 is 17 residues long. CDR1 and CDR2 (germline): SGHDN, FVKESK. CDR3 in DNA: TGTGCCAGCAGCTTTATCCCCGCCGGGACAGGGAATTCACCCCTCCACTTT. Amino acids: CASSFIPAGTGNSPLHF.

The chain combines TRBV2 with TRBJ1-6, with D hard to call. Germline CDR1 SNHLY, CDR2 FYNNEI. This CDR3 is 11 amino acids long. Trimming removed 5 bases from V and 13 bases from J, with 9 bases in between. The DNA for the CDR3 is TGTGCCAGCAGTCCGGCGTTCCCCCTCCACTTT. Translated: CASSPAFPLHF.

The chain uses TRBV6-6 and TRBJ2-5, with 10 bases identical to TRBD1. The length of the CDR3 is 14 residues. The ends lost 5 bases at V and 5 bases at J; junction bases unmatched: 5. In germline, CDR1 is MNHNY, CDR2 SVGAGI (reference sequence). CDR3 in amino acids: CASSDRGLGETQYF. Here the CDR3 DNA reads TGTGCCAGCAGTGACAGGGGGCTTGGGGAGACCCAGTACTTC.

The rearrangement uses TRBV29-1 and TRBJ1-2; tentatively, D is TRBD1 (5 bases). Trimming pared 8 bases from V and 8 bases from J, leaving 12 bases between. The CDR3 is 10 amino acids. The germline V gene has CDR1 SQVTM and CDR2 ANQGSEA. The CDR3 is CSTWDDGYTF. CDR3 bases: TGCAGCACCTGGGACGACGGCTACACCTTC.

This chain links TRBV29-1 with TRBJ1-5; 7 bases fit TRBD1. Trimming took 8 bases from V and 4 from J; bases not matched to a gene: 8. The CDR3 sequence is 13 residues long. The germline gives CDR1 SQVTM, CDR2 ANQGSEA. The CDR3: CSFSGGVNQPQHF. CDR3 nucleotides: TGCAGCTTTTCAGGGGGGGTTAATCAGCCCCAGCATTTT.

This chain connects TRBV30 to TRBJ1-2; 7 nucleotides match TRBD1. The ends lost 0 bases at V and 8 bases at J; junction bases unmatched: 12. The CDR3 consists of 15 residues. In germline, CDR1 is GTSNPN, CDR2 SVGIG (reference sequence). CDR3 in DNA: TGTGCCTGGAGTGTACGACAGGGAAGGACGAACGGCTACACCTTC. Its translation: CAWSVRQGRTNGYTF.

J is TRBJ1-2 and V is TRBV5-4, with 7 bases fitting TRBD1. The junction had 4 bases not matched to a gene; V was cut back by 2 bases and J by 3 bases. Germline CDR1 SGHNT, CDR2 YYREEE (reference sequence). The CDR3 totals 14 residues. The CDR3 DNA is TGTGCCAGCAGCTTCGAGGGGGCGGACTATGGCTACACCTTC. It yields the protein CASSFEGADYGYTF.

A word on this clone: One junction end disagrees with the germline gene, perhaps due to a read error. The chain recombines TRBV7-2 with TRBJ1-2; tentatively, D is TRBD1 (5 bases). Germline V CDR1 and CDR2: SGHTA, FQGNSA. This CDR3 is built from 14 residues. As DNA, the CDR3 is TGTGCCAGCAGCATAGCGACAGTCCTCTATGGCTACACCTTC. This gives the protein CASSIATVLYGYTF.

The chain links TRBV5-5 to TRBJ1-1; D not resolved. CDR1 SGHKS and CDR2 YYEKEE come from the germline V gene (reference sequence). There are 13 residues in the CDR3. V lost 1 base, J lost 1 base, and 5 bases lay in between. The CDR3 spells CASSLWGNTEAFF. CDR3 sequence (DNA): TGTGCCAGCAGCTTGTGGGGGAACACTGAAGCTTTCTTT.

The chain couples TRBV11-2 to TRBJ1-1; perhaps TRBD1 as D (6 bases). The CDR3 is 14 amino acids. Germline V gene sequence: CDR1 SGHAT, CDR2 FQNNGV. V dropped 6 bases and J dropped 1 base, with 12 bases sitting between them. CDR3 region: CASRDRVRNTEAFF. CDR3 in DNA: TGTGCCAGCAGGGACAGAGTCAGGAACACTGAAGCTTTCTTT.

The chain is built from TRBV2 and TRBJ1-4, with 10 bases that match TRBD1. The CDR3 has 16 amino acids. J lost 2 bases, V lost 4 bases, and 4 bases had no gene match. The V gene's germline CDR1 is SNHLY and CDR2 FYNNEI. The CDR3: CASSVPGQGTNEKLFF. Written as DNA, the CDR3 is TGTGCCAGCAGTGTCCCGGGACAGGGGACTAATGAAAAACTGTTTTTT.

This sequence joins TRBV30 and TRBJ2-1, with 11 nucleotides matching TRBD2. The germline CDR1 and CDR2 sequences are GTSNPN and SVGIG (reference sequence). CDR3 size: 17 residues. The V segment lost 7 bases and the J segment 3 bases; nucleotides outside the gene matches: 14. CDR3 loop: CASSRASGGIIYNEQFF. The CDR3 bases are TGTGCCTCATCGAGGGCTAGCGGGGGGATAATCTACAATGAGCAGTTCTTC.

The V and J genes are TRBV29-1 and TRBJ2-4, with 7 bases lining up with TRBD2. The CDR3 loop spans 15 amino acids. Losses at the gene ends were 8 bases for V and 1 base for J; bases not matched to a gene: 11. Per the germline V gene, CDR1 is SQVTM and CDR2 is ANQGSEA. Written as DNA, the CDR3 is TGCAGCCCCTGGGGAGGGGCGAGGGCCAAAAACATTCAGTACTTC. Translating gives CSPWGGARAKNIQYF.

V is TRBV30 and J is TRBJ1-2; 8 bases are a match to TRBD1. Germline CDR1 and CDR2: GTSNPN and SVGIG (reference sequence). With 3 bases clipped from V and 6 bases from J, the junction kept 6 bases outside the gene matches. This CDR3 region has 13 residues. The CDR3 reads CAWRGTGGHGYTF. CDR3 DNA sequence: TGTGCCTGGAGGGGGACAGGTGGGCATGGCTACACCTTC.